This TCR beta chain was retrieved from a study of regulatory T cells in long-lasting Graves disease (dated by TCRdb to the early 2020s). Study-level background: Persistent Graves' disease was defined as persistently positive TSH receptor autoantibodies together with antithyroid drug treatment for over 5 years. Patients with persistent Graves' disease were compared with patients with newly diagnosed Graves' disease using TCR sequencing and RNA sequencing of peripheral blood. The study took place in China and was registered as a clinical trial. A total of some 33 samples were covered by TCR sequencing, comprising approximately 13 persistent and 20 or so newly diagnosed Graves' disease patients. On average, persistent Graves' disease patients in the clinical cohort had been on antithyroid drugs for approximately ten years. Overall study results and their limits: Compared with newly diagnosed patients, patients with persistent Graves' disease had lower TCR Shannon entropy and fewer highly expanded clones, which suggests clonal expansion. The authors acknowledged the small sample size as a limitation that may reduce accuracy. Patients with persistent disease shared more public clonotypes (about 2,900) than newly diagnosed patients did (around 980). TRBV28, TRBJ1-2 and TRBJ2-5 were preferentially used in persistent disease, while TRBV20-1 and TRBJ2-1 were favored in newly diagnosed disease. Only the TCR beta chain was sequenced and analyzed. Only peripheral blood was studied, because thyroid tissue, the primary lesion, was inaccessible.

As regards this clonotype: The antigen this receptor binds is unknown. The input lacks base qualities; no much larger clone sits a single base away.

V is cut by 1 base and J by 2 bases, and the space between the germline ends is 10 bases. According to the germline V gene (reference sequence), CDR1 reads SGHKS and CDR2 reads YYEKEE. Including the terminal cysteine and phenylalanine, the CDR3 comprises 14 residues. Only the CDR3 DNA stays, 42 bases, in frame from base 1. The time point label here, explained by the study, means: persistent/refractory GD, antithyroid drugs over 5 years with positive TRAb. For both TCR sequencing and RNA sequencing, RNA was extracted from PBMCs in TRIzol. The diagnosis of Graves' disease was made according to American Thyroid Association guidelines. Patients were recruited from an endocrinology department in Xi'an, China. From each patient, around 9.3 milliliters of peripheral blood was collected into an EDTA anticoagulant tube. PBMCs were isolated by Ficoll Paque Plus density gradient separation without further T cell sorting. An Agilent 2100 Bioanalyzer and agarose gel were used to check RNA quality, while a NanoDrop 2000 measured RNA concentration.

The library was produced with multiplex PCR. The run used an Illumina HiSeq 4000. iRepertoire HTBI primers and Arm-PCR amplification of CDR3 regions were used to construct TCR beta libraries. PCR products were gel purified before sequencing. As for how the authors treated the data: A total of roughly 67 TRBV and more than twelve TRBJ segments were identified across samples and were used for gene usage analysis of CDR3 amino acid clonotypes. Filtered high-quality paired reads were merged into contigs using COPE and FqMerger. BLAST was used to align contigs to IMGT TRBV, TRBD and TRBJ reference genes, and CDR3 was defined according to IMGT. Highly expanded clones were defined as clonotypes with a frequency above 0.1%. Shannon entropy served as the measure of repertoire diversity, while the Gini coefficient captured V-J evenness. Clonotypes shared by more than one individual were considered public. Through fastp at Q25 and MiXCR, TCRdb rebuilt clones from the public reads, retaining in-frame beta chains. Rows matching on CDR3 protein sequence are summarized as one entry with the most common DNA and genes. TCRdb's processing, not the authors', yielded these V and J calls. The sample contains about 470,000 distinct CDR3 sequences, about a fifth of them found a single time. In total, the top ten clones hold approximately 8% of the sample.

This TCR was recovered from a female donor with Graves disease. Source: peripheral blood mononuclear cells (PBMCs), taken when the disease was refractory, from a patient treated with antithyroid drugs. The chain employs TRBV5-5 and TRBJ2-7; the D segment could be TRBD2, given 5 matching bases. The encoded CDR3 is CASSLREGTYEQYF. The DNA is as follows: TGTGCCAGCAGCTTGCGGGAAGGGACCTACGAGCAGTACTTC. This CDR3, with the reference TRBV5-5 and TRBJ2-7 proteins standing in past its ends, gives the full variable domain DAGVTQSPTHLIKTRGQQVTLRCSPISGHKSVSWYQQVLGQGPQFIFQYYEKEERGRGNFPDRFSARQFPNYSSELNVNALLLGDSALYLCASSLREGTYEQYFGPGTRLTVT.